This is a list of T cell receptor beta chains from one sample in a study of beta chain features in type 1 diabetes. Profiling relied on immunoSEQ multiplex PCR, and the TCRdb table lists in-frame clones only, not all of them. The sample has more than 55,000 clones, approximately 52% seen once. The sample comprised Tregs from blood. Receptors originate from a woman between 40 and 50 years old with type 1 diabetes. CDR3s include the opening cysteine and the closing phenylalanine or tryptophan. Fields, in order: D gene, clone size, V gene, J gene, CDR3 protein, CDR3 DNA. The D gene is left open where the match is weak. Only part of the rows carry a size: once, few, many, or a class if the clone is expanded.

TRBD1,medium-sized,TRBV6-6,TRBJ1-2,CASTGTGGSGYTF,TGTGCCAGCACGGGGACAGGGGGCTCTGGCTACACCTTC
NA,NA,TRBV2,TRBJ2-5,CASSFQGVGEATQYF,TGTGCCAGCAGTTTTCAGGGTGTAGGGGAAGCGACCCAGTACTTC
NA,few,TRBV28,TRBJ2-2,CASDSLRGELFF,TGTGCCAGTGACAGCCTTCGCGGGGAGCTGTTTTTT
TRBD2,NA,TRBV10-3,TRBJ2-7,CAIRAGGPYEQYF,TGTGCCATCAGAGCGGGGGGCCCCTACGAGCAGTACTTC
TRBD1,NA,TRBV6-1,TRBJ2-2,CASTERPTGGGELFF,TGTGCCAGCACTGAACGGCCCACAGGGGGCGGGGAGCTGTTTTTT
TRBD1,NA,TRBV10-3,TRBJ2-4,CAISSGTAASLNIQYF,TGTGCCATCAGTTCCGGGACAGCCGCTTCGCTAAACATTCAGTACTTC
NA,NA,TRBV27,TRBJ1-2,CASSLSGGFSYGYTF,TGTGCCAGCAGTTTATCAGGGGGATTCAGCTATGGCTACACCTTC
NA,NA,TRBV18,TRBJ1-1,CASSPDEATEAFF,TGTGCCAGCTCACCTGACGAGGCCACTGAAGCTTTCTTT
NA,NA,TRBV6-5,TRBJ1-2,CASSNTGSSNYGYTF,TGTGCCAGCAGTAACACCGGGAGTTCTAACTATGGCTACACCTTC
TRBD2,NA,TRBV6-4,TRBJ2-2,CGSSASGLAKSGELFF,TGTGGCAGCAGTGCATCCGGACTAGCAAAGTCCGGGGAGCTGTTTTTT
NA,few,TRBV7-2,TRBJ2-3,CASSLNRWGTDTQYF,TGTGCCAGCAGCCTCAACAGGTGGGGCACAGATACGCAGTATTTT
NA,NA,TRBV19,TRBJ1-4,CASSPRGTFTTNEKLFF,TGTGCCAGTAGTCCGCGGGGGACCTTTACAACTAATGAAAAACTGTTTTTT
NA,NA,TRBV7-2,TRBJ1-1,CASSPGRRTEAFF,TGTGCCAGCAGCCCAGGGCGGCGGACTGAAGCTTTCTTT
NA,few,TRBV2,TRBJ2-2,CASKEGAGTGELFF,TGTGCCAGTAAGGAGGGGGCTGGCACCGGGGAGCTGTTTTTT
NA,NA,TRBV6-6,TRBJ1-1,CASSHSGGGVEAFF,TGTGCCAGCAGTCATTCGGGGGGAGGCGTTGAAGCTTTCTTT
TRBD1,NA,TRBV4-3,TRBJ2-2,CASSQGTGQADTGELFF,TGCGCCAGCAGCCAAGGGACGGGACAGGCAGACACCGGGGAGCTGTTTTTT
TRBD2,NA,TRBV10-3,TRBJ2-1,CAIGQTSGGAAGGYNEQFF,TGTGCCATCGGCCAGACTAGCGGGGGGGCTGCGGGGGGATACAATGAGCAGTTCTTC
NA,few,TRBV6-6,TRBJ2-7,CASSYSPLGSRRSF,TGTGCCAGCAGTTACTCCCCCCTGGGGAGCCGGCGGAGTTTC
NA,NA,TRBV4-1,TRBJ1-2,CASSGTPTSYGYTF,TGCGCCAGCAGCGGGACACCGACTTCTTATGGCTACACCTTC
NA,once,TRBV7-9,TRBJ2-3,CASSASTDTQYF,TGTGCCAGCAGCGCGAGCACAGATACGCAGTATTTT
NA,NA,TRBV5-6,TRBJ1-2,CASSLARGYTF,TGTGCCAGCAGCTTGGCCCGTGGCTACACCTTC
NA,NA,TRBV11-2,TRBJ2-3,CASSPRGAASTDTQYF,TGTGCCAGCAGCCCCCGGGGTGCGGCCAGCACAGATACGCAGTATTTT
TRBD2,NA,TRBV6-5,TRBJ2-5,CASSYSGWGGETQYF,TGTGCCAGCAGTTACTCAGGGTGGGGGGGAGAGACCCAGTACTTC
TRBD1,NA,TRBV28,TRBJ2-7,CASSSMGQGFYEQYF,TGTGCCAGCAGTTCCATGGGACAGGGTTTCTACGAGCAGTACTTC
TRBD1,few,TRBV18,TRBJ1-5,CASSGQGNQPQHF,TGTGCCAGCTCCGGACAGGGGAATCAGCCCCAGCATTTT
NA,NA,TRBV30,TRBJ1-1,CAWTMGLIIGTEAFF,TGTGCCTGGACTATGGGACTGATTATAGGCACTGAAGCTTTCTTT
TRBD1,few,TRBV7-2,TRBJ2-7,CASSSWTGLEQYF,TGTGCCAGCAGCTCCTGGACAGGGCTCGAGCAGTACTTC
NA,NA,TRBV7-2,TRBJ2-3,CASSLGLSGRGDTQYF,TGTGCCAGCAGCTTAGGGCTTAGCGGAAGGGGAGATACGCAGTATTTT
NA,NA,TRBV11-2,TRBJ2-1,CASSLGLLYDEQFF,TGTGCCAGCAGCTTAGGACTGCTGTACGATGAGCAGTTCTTC
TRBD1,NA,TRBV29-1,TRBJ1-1,CRASRGENTEAFF,TGCAGGGCTTCCAGGGGGGAGAACACTGAAGCTTTCTTT
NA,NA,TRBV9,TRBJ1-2,CASSVAPGTPSDGYTF,TGTGCCAGCAGCGTAGCCCCGGGGACACCCTCGGACGGCTACACCTTC
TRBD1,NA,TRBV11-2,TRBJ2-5,CASSSPDRGETQYF,TGTGCCAGCAGCTCCCCGGACAGGGGAGAGACCCAGTACTTC
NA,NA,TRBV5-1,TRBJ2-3,CASSFRISTDTQYF,TGCGCCAGCAGCTTTCGTATCAGCACAGATACGCAGTATTTT
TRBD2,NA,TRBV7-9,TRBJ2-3,CASSWAGTSGGPSTDTQYF,TGTGCCAGCAGCTGGGCCGGGACTAGCGGGGGGCCTAGCACAGATACGCAGTATTTT